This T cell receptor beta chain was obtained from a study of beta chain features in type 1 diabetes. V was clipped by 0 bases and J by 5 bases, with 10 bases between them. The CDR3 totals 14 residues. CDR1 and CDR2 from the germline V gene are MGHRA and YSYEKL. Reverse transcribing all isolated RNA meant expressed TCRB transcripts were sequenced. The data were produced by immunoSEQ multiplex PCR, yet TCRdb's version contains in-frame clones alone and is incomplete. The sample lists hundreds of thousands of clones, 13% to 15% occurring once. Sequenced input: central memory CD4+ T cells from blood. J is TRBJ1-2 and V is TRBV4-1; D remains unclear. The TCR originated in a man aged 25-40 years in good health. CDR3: CASSQDPDGYGYTF. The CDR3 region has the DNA TGCGCCAGCAGCCAAGACCCGGACGGATATGGCTACACCTTC.